The clone carrying this T cell receptor (beta chain) was seen only once. As yet, its antigen is unknown. The sample is drawn from a study of response to subunit inactivated influenza vaccine. Notes on the study in general: The authors offered the suggestion that each seasonal influenza vaccination recruits few new T cells.

TCRdb re-called the RT-PCR reads with MiXCR, one entry per CDR3 protein. The repertoire holds hundreds of thousands of distinct CDR3 sequences, with roughly 14% as singletons. Trimming stripped 2 bases from V and 0 bases from J, with 14 bases between. The germline V gene encodes CDR1 DFQATT and CDR2 SNEGSKA (reference sequence). The CDR3 runs 15 residues. The rearrangement uses TRBV20-1 and TRBJ2-7, with D tentatively TRBD1 (7 bases). The material sequenced was PBMCs from blood, taken 11 to 12 days after vaccination. This TCR was recovered from a man aged 45 to 65 who received an inactivated influenza vaccine. The CDR3, as DNA: TGCAGTGCTAGATATAGCGGACAGGCCTCCTACGAGCAGTACTTC. This encodes CSARYSGQASYEQYF.